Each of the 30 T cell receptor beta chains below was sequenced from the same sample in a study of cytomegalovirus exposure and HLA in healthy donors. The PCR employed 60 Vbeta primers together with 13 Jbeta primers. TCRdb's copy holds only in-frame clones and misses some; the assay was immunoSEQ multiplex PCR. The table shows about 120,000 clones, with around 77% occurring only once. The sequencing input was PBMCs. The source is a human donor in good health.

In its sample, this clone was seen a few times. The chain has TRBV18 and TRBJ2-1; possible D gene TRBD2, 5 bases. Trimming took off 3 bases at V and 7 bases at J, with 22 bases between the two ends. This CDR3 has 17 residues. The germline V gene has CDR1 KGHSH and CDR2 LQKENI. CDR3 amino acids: CASSPSELGLGLNEQFF. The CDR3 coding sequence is TGTGCCAGCTCACCTTCGGAACTAGGACTCGGATTGAATGAGCAGTTCTTC.

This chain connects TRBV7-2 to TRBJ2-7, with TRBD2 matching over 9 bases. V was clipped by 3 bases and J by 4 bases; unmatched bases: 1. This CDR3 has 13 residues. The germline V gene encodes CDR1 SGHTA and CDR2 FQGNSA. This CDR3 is CASSLTSGYEQYF. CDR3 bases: TGTGCCAGCAGCTTGACTAGCGGTTACGAGCAGTACTTC.

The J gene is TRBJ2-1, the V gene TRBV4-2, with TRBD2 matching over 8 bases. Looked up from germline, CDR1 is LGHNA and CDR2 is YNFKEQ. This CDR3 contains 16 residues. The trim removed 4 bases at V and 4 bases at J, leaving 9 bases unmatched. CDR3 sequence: CASSPSGTRIYNEQFF. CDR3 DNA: TGTGCCAGCAGCCCGTCCGGGACTAGGATATACAATGAGCAGTTCTTC.

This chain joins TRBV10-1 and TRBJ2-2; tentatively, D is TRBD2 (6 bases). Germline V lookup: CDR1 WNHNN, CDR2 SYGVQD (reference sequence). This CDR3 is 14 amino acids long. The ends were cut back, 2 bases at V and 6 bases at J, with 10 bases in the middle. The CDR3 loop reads CASSEPGGAGELFF. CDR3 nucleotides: TGCGCCAGCAGTGAGCCCGGAGGGGCCGGGGAGCTGTTTTTT.

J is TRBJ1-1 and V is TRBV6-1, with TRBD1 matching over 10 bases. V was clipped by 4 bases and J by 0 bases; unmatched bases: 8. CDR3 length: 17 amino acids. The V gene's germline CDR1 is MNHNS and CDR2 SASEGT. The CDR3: CASSAIRQGALNTEAFF. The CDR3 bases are TGTGCCAGCAGTGCCATAAGACAGGGGGCCTTGAACACTGAAGCTTTCTTT.

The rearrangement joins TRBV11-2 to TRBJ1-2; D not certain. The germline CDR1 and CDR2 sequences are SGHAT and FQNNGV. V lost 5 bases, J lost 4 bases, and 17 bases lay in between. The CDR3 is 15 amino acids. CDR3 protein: CASSPLEVLSYGYTF. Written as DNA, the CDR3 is TGTGCCAGCAGCCCTCTAGAAGTCCTTAGCTATGGCTACACCTTC. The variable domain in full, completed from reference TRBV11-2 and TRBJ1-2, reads EAGVAQSPRYKIIEKRQSVAFWCNPISGHATLYWYQQILGQGPKLLIQFQNNGVVDDSQLPKDRFSAERLKGVDSTLKIQPAKLEDSAVYLCASSPLEVLSYGYTFGSGTRLTVV.

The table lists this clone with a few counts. The CDR3 DNA sequence: TGTGCCAGTAATTACGATTCTTGGGCAGAAACCACCGGGGAGCTGTTTTTT. Residues: CASNYDSWAETTGELFF. This chain joins TRBV19 and TRBJ2-2; D ambiguous. The CDR3 covers 17 residues. V lost 7 bases and J lost 4, with 22 bases in between. The V gene's germline CDR1 is LNHDA and CDR2 SQIVND (reference sequence).

CDR3 in amino acids: CATLKMRGQGLGYGYTF. CDR3 DNA: TGTGCCACCCTTAAAATGAGGGGACAGGGGCTAGGCTATGGCTACACCTTC. The V gene is TRBV10-3, the J gene TRBJ1-2, with 10 bases identical to TRBD1. The length of the CDR3 is 17 residues. CDR1 is ENHRY and CDR2 is SYGVKD in the germline V gene. The J segment lost 4 bases and the V segment lost 10 bases, leaving 18 bases of the junction unmatched.

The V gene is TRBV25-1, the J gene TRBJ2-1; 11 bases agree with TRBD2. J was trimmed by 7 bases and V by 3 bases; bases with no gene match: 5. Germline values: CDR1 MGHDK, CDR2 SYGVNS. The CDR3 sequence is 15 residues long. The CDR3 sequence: CASSDSGRVRNEQFF. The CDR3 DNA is TGTGCCAGCAGTGATAGCGGGAGGGTCAGGAATGAGCAGTTCTTC. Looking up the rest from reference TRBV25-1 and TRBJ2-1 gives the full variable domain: EADIYQTPRYLVIGTGKKITLECSQTMGHDKMYWYQQDPGMELHLIHYSYGVNSTEKGDLSSESTVSRIRTEHFPLTLESARPSHTSQYLCASSDSGRVRNEQFFGPGTRLTVL.

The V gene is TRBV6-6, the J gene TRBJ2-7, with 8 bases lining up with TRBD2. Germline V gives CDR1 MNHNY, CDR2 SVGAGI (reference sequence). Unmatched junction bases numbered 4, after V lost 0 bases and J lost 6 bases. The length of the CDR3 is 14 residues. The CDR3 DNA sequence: TGTGCCAGCAGTTACTCGGGACTAGTGGGCGAGCAGTACTTC. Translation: CASSYSGLVGEQYF.

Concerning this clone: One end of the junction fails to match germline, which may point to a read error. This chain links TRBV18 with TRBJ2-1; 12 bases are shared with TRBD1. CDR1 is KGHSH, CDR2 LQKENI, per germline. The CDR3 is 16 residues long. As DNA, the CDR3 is TGTACCAGCTCACCCATCCCCGCGGGACAGGGGGCCCTGTCGATCTTC. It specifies CTSSPIPAGQGALSIF.

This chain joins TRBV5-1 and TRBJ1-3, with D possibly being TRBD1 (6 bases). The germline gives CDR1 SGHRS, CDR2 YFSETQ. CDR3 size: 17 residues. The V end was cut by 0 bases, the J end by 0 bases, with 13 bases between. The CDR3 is CASSLAPTGSSGNTIYF. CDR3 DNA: TGCGCCAGCAGCTTGGCCCCAACAGGGTCCTCTGGAAACACCATATATTTT. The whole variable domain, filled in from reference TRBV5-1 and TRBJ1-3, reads KAGVTQTPRYLIKTRGQQVTLSCSPISGHRSVSWYQQTPGQGLQFLFEYFSETQRNKGNFPGRFSGRQFSNSRSEMNVSTLELGDSALYLCASSLAPTGSSGNTIYFGEGSWLTVV.

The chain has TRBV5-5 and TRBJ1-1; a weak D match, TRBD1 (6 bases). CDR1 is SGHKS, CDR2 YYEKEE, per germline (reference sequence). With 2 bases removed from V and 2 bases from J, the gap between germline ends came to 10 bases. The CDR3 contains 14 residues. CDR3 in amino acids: CASSFTGINTEAFF. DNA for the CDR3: TGTGCCAGCAGCTTTACAGGGATAAACACTGAAGCTTTCTTT.

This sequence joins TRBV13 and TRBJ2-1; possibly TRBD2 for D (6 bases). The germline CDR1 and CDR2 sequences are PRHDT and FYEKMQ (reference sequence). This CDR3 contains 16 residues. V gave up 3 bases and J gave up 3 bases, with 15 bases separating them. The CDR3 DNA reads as TGTGCCAGCAGCTTGGGCGGGAAGGCCAGCTACAATGAGCAGTTCTTC. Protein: CASSLGGKASYNEQFF.

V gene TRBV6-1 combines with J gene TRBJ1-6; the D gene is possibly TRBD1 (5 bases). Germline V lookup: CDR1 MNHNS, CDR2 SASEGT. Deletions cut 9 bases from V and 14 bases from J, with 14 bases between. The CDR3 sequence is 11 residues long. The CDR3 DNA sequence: TGTGCCAGGGGACTGGGATCAACCCTCCACTTT. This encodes CARGLGSTLHF.

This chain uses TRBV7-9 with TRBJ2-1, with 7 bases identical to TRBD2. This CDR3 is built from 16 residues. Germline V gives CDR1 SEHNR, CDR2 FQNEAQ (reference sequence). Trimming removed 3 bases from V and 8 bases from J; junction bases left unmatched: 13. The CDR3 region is CASSLSSSGYMDEQFF. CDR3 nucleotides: TGTGCCAGCAGCTTGTCGTCTAGCGGATACATGGATGAGCAGTTCTTC.

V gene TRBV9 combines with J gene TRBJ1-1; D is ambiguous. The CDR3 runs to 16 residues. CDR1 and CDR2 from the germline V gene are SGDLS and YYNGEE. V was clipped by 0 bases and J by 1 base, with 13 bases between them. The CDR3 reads CASSVGPKRPNTEAFF. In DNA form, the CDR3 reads TGTGCCAGCAGCGTAGGTCCCAAGAGGCCGAACACTGAAGCTTTCTTT.

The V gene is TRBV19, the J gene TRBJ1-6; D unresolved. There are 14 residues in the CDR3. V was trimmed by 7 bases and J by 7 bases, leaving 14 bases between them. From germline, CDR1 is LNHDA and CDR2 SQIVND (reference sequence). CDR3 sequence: CASMRDTLNSPLHF. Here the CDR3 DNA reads TGTGCCAGTATGAGAGACACGTTAAATTCACCCCTCCACTTT.

CDR3 coding DNA: TGTGCCAGCAGTTTGGGACAGGACCGCCTTGAAGCTTTCTTT. Translated, it gives CASSLGQDRLEAFF. The chain couples TRBV6-5 to TRBJ1-1, with TRBD1 matching over 8 bases. Germline CDR1 and CDR2: MNHEY and SVGAGI. Trimming took 4 bases from V and 7 from J; bases not matched to a gene: 8. This CDR3 region has 14 residues.

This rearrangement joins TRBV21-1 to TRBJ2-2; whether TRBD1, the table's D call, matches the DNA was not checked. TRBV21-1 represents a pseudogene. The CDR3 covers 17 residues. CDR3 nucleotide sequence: TGTGCCAGCAGCAACCGACGGACAGGAAGGTACACCGGGGAGCTGTTTTTT. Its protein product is CASSNRRTGRYTGELFF.

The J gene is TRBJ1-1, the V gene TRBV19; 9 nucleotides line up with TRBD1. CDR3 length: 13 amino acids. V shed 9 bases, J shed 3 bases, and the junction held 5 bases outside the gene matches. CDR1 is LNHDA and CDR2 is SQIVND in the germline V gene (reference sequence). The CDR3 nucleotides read TGTGCCAGCAACGACAGGGGGTACACTGAAGCTTTCTTT. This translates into CASNDRGYTEAFF.

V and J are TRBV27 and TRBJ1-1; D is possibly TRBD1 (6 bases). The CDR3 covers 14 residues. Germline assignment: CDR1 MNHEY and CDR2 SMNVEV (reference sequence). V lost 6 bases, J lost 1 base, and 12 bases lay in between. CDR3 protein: CASRSRQENTEAFF. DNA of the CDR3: TGTGCCAGCAGGTCCCGACAGGAGAACACTGAAGCTTTCTTT.

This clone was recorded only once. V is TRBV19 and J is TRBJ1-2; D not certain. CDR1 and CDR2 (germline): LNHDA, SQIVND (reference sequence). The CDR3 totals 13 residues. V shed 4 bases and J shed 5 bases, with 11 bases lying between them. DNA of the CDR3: TGTGCCAGTAGTAGCGGCGTAAGTTATGGCTACACCTTC. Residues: CASSSGVSYGYTF.

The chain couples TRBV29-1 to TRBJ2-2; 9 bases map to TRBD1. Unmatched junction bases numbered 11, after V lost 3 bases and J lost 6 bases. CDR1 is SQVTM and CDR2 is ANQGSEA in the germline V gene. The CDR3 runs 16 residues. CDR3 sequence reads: CSVDPEGTGKAGELFF. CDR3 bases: TGCAGCGTTGATCCCGAGGGGACAGGGAAAGCCGGGGAGCTGTTTTTT.

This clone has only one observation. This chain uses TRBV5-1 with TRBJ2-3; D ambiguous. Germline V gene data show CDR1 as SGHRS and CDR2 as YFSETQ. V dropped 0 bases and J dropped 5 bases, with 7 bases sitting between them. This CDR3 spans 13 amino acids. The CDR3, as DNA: TGCGCCAGCAGCTTGGACCTCGGAGATACGCAGTATTTT. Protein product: CASSLDLGDTQYF.

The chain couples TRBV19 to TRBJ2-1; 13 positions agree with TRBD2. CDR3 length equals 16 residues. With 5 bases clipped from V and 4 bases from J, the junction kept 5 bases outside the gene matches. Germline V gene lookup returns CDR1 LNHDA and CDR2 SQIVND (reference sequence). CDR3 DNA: TGTGCCAGTAGTCCGGGGGGACTAGCGGGATACAATGAGCAGTTCTTC. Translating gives CASSPGGLAGYNEQFF. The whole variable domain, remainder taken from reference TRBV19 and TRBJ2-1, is DGGITQSPKYLFRKEGQNVTLSCEQNLNHDAMYWYRQDPGQGLRLIYYSQIVNDFQKGDIAEGYSVSREKKESFPLTVTSAQKNPTAFYLCASSPGGLAGYNEQFFGPGTRLTVL.

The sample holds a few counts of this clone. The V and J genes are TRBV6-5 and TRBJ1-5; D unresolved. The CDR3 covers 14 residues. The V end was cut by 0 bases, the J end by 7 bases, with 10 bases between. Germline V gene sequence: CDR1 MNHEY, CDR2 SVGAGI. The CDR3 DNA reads TGTGCCAGCAGTTACTCAAGCGCGGGACAGCCCCAGCATTTT. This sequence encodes CASSYSSAGQPQHF.

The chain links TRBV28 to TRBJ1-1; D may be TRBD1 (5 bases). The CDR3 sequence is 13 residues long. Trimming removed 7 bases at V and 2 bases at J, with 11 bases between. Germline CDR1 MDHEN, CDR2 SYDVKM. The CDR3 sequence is CASTVGANTEAFF. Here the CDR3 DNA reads TGTGCCAGCACTGTAGGGGCAAACACTGAAGCTTTCTTT.

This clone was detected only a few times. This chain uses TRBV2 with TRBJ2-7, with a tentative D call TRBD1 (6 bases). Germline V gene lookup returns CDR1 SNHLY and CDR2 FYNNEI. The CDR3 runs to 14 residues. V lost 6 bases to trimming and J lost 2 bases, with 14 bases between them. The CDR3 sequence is CASRTGQTTYEQYF. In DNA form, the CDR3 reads TGTGCCAGCAGAACAGGACAGACCACCTACGAGCAGTACTTC.

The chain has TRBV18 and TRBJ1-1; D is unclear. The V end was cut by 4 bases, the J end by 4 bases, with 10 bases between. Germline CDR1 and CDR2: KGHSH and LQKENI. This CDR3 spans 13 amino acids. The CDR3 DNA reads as TGTGCCAGCTCACGGCCAGAGGGCACTGAAGCTTTCTTT. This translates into CASSRPEGTEAFF.